These 13 T cell receptor beta chains originate from one sample sequenced in a study of T cell responses to AZD1222 COVID-19 vaccine. The repertoire was sequenced with immunoSEQ multiplex PCR; TCRdb's copy has only in-frame clones and lacks some. There are 95,000 to 100,000 clones in the sample; around nine tenths occur only once, and 1% to 1.5% lies in the top ten. Specimen: peripheral blood, collected on day 0 of AZD1222 vaccination. These receptors were collected from an adult in good health.

This rearrangement joins TRBV4-1 to TRBJ2-5; 9 bases are a match to TRBD2. Losses at the gene ends were 8 bases for V and 2 bases for J; bases not matched to a gene: 9. The CDR3 runs 15 residues. Germline V gene data show CDR1 as MGHRA and CDR2 as YSYEKL. This chain's CDR3 is CASSPSGGPQETQYF. The CDR3 nucleotides are TGCGCCAGCTCTCCCAGCGGGGGGCCTCAAGAGACCCAGTACTTC.

This chain uses TRBV2 with TRBJ1-6; D possibly corresponds to TRBD1 (6 bases). V gave up 6 bases and J gave up 8 bases, with 23 bases separating them. Per germline, CDR1 SNHLY and CDR2 FYNNEI. The CDR3 runs 17 residues. The CDR3 DNA is TGTGCCAGCAGACCCCCGCGGGGGGCCGAGGCCGATTCACCCCTCCACTTT. Amino acids: CASRPPRGAEADSPLHF.

The chain recombines TRBV7-9 with TRBJ2-1; D might be TRBD1 (6 bases). Germline V gene sequence: CDR1 SEHNR, CDR2 FQNEAQ (reference sequence). Deletions cut 5 bases from V and 0 bases from J, with 14 bases between. CDR3 length: 16 amino acids. The CDR3 coding sequence is TGTGCCAGCAGCGCAGGCACAGGGAGCTCCTACAATGAGCAGTTCTTC. Protein: CASSAGTGSSYNEQFF.

This clone was detected only a few times. The rearrangement joins TRBV28 to TRBJ1-4; D gene ambiguous. This CDR3 is 13 amino acids long. Looked up from germline, CDR1 is MDHEN and CDR2 is SYDVKM. The V and J ends lost 6 bases and 5 bases respectively, with 10 bases between them. The CDR3 region has the DNA TGTGCCAGCAGGCCAGCAGAAAATGAAAAACTGTTTTTT. This codes for CASRPAENEKLFF.

The rearrangement links TRBV5-6 to TRBJ1-4, with D perhaps matching TRBD1 (6 bases). The V gene's germline CDR1 is SGHDT and CDR2 YYEEEE. V was shortened by 4 bases and J by 8 bases, with 18 bases between the two germline ends. CDR3 length: 15 residues. For the CDR3, the DNA is TGTGCCAGCAGCGAAACCCCGGGGGCTCGCGAAAAACTGTTTTTT. Protein product: CASSETPGAREKLFF.

The chain is built from TRBV5-3 and TRBJ1-4; unclear D gene. TRBV5-3 is annotated as an ORF whose role is uncertain. Trimming removed 4 bases at V and 11 bases at J, with 24 bases between. The CDR3 runs 16 residues. CDR3 nucleotide sequence: TGTGCCAGAAGCCCCTTGACGGCACCAACCTTAGCCAAACTGTTTTTT. Its protein is CARSPLTAPTLAKLFF.

The chain links TRBV28 to TRBJ1-5; the D is unclear. CDR3 length: 17 amino acids. The germline V gene encodes CDR1 MDHEN and CDR2 SYDVKM. The V end lost 6 bases, the J end lost 0 bases, and 18 bases lay between the germline ends. CDR3 nucleotides: TGTGCCAGCAGGGAGGGAGGCGGTGGCGATAGCAATCAGCCCCAGCATTTT. This sequence encodes CASREGGGGDSNQPQHF.

The chain is built from TRBV10-3 and TRBJ1-2; the D is unclear. The CDR3 spans 14 residues. Germline CDR1 ENHRY, CDR2 SYGVKD. V was clipped by 0 bases and J by 5 bases, with 10 bases between them. The CDR3 DNA is TGTGCCATCAGTGAGTCGGCACAAATATATGGCTACACCTTC. Amino acid sequence: CAISESAQIYGYTF.

The chain links TRBV6-1 to TRBJ1-5; the D is unclear. CDR3 length: 16 residues. CDR1 and CDR2 from the germline V gene are MNHNS and SASEGT. The V end was cut by 1 base, the J end by 6 bases, with 16 bases between. The CDR3 protein is CASSEGVGLGSQPQHF. CDR3 bases: TGTGCCAGCAGTGAAGGAGTCGGGCTAGGGAGTCAGCCCCAGCATTTT.

The chain uses TRBV1 and TRBJ2-5; the table names TRBD2, a call not compared with the DNA. TRBV1 corresponds to a pseudogene. The CDR3 covers 13 residues. The DNA for the CDR3 is TGCACCAGCACGACTAGCGGACAAGAGACCCAGTACTTC. Encoded protein: CTSTTSGQETQYF.

The rearrangement joins TRBV5-1 to TRBJ1-2, with 10 bases aligning to TRBD1. CDR3 length: 16 residues. V lost 1 base and J lost 7; bases outside the gene matches: 10. Germline V lookup: CDR1 SGHRS, CDR2 YFSETQ. CDR3 sequence (DNA): TGCGCCAGCAGCTTGCAATCGACAGGGGGCAATTCTGGCTACACCTTC. This translates into CASSLQSTGGNSGYTF.

CDR3 protein: CASSTAQETQYF. The CDR3 DNA reads as TGTGCCAGTAGTACAGCCCAAGAGACCCAGTACTTC. V and J are TRBV19 and TRBJ2-5; D gene unclear. The CDR3 runs 12 residues. V gave up 4 bases and J gave up 1 base, with 4 bases separating them. Germline V gives CDR1 LNHDA, CDR2 SQIVND (reference sequence).

The chain combines TRBV28 with TRBJ2-1; the D gene is possibly TRBD2 (5 bases). The CDR3 sequence is 12 residues long. Trimming removed 2 bases at V and 7 bases at J, with 6 bases between. Germline assignment: CDR1 MDHEN and CDR2 SYDVKM. CDR3 DNA sequence: TGTGCCAGCAGTTTACGGGATAATGAGCAGTTCTTC. This encodes CASSLRDNEQFF.